This entry features one T cell receptor (beta chain) sequence. Germline V gene data show CDR1 as SEHNR and CDR2 as FQNEAQ (reference sequence). CDR3 length: 14 amino acids. This entry belongs to a study of monozygotic twins with inflammatory bowel disease. Via template switching, UMIs carrying a 6-nucleotide sample barcode were introduced. TCRdb re-called the 5' RACE reads; every CDR3 protein appears as one record, without DNA. This sample's clone table lists some 330,000 distinct CDR3 sequences. V usage is TRBV7-9 and J usage is TRBJ2-1; TCRdb outputs TRBD2, but without DNA this stays unchecked. Material: blood. The clonotype was recovered from a human donor with ulcerative colitis or Crohn's disease, or a healthy co-twin of an affected twin (not recorded which). CDR3 protein: CASNLRGLSNEQFF.